This T cell receptor (beta chain) came from a study of fetal regulatory T cell absence and autoimmunity. For the study at large: Exocrine pancreas autoimmunity occurred in IPEX patients lacking clinical diabetes. Points from the study as a whole: Antigen-driven pancreatic autoimmunity before birth in IPEX was inferred from oligoclonal enrichment. Compared with cord blood, pancreas showed oligoclonal TCR enrichment, some clones over 90-fold.

Sequencing was at survey level. Measured with immunoSEQ multiplex PCR; TCRdb has only the in-frame clones, and not every one. The profile shows 46,000 or so clones, around 85% of them singletons. As to this clone: Its specificity is not known.

The CDR3 totals 15 residues. In germline, CDR1 is SGHTS, CDR2 YDEGEE. V lost 7 bases, J lost 2 bases, and 5 bases stayed unmatched. The origin of this receptor is a newborn boy with IPEX syndrome. The genes are TRBV5-8 and TRBJ2-5; TRBD2 matches at 13 bases. The sequenced sample was cord blood. In nucleotides, the CDR3 is TGTGCCAGCCCCCCACTAGCGGGGGGGCAAGAGACCCAGTACTTC. Its protein product is CASPPLAGGQETQYF. Complete variable domain (other parts from reference TRBV5-8 and TRBJ2-5): EAGVTQSPTHLIKTRGQQATLRCSPISGHTSVYWYQQALGLGLQFLLWYDEGEERNRGNFPPRFSGRQFPNYSSELNVNALELEDSALYLCASPPLAGGQETQYFGPGTRLLVL.